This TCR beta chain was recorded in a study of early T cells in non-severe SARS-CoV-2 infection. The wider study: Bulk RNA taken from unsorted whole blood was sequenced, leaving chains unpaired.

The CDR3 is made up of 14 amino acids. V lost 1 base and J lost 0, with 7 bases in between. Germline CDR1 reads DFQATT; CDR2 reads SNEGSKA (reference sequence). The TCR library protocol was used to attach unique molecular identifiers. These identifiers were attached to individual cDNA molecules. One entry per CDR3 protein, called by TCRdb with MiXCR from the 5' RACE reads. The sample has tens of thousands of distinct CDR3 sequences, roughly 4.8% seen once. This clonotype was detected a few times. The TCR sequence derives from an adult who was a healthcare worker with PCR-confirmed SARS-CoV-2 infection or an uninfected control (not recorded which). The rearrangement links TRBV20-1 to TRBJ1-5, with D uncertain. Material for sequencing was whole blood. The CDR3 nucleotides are TGCAGTGCTAGAGGAACCTTTAGCAATCAGCCCCAGCATTTT. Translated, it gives CSARGTFSNQPQHF.